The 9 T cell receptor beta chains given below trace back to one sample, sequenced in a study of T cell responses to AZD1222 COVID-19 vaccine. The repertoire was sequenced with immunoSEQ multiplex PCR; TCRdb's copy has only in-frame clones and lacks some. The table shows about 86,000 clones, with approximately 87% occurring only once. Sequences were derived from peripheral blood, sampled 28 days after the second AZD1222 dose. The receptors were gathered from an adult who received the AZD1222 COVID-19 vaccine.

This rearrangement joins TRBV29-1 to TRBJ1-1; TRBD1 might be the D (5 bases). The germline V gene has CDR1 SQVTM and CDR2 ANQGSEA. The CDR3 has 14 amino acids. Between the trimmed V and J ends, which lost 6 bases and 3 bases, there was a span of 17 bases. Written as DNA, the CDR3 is TGCAGCGTACCTCCATTGGTGGGGGACACTGAAGCTTTCTTT. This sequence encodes CSVPPLVGDTEAFF.

CDR3 DNA sequence: TGTGCCAGCAGTGACAGGGGCAGGAGCAATCAGCCCCAGCATTTT. It specifies CASSDRGRSNQPQHF. The chain couples TRBV2 to TRBJ1-5; TRBD1 is a possible D gene (6 bases). CDR1 SNHLY and CDR2 FYNNEI come from the germline V gene. This CDR3 comprises 15 residues. The V and J ends lost 3 bases and 1 base respectively, with 10 bases between them.

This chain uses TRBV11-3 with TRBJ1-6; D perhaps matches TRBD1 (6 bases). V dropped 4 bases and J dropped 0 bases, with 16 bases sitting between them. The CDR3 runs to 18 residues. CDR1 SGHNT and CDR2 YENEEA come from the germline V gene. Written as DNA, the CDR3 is TGTGCCAGCAGCTCAACCGACAGGTCACCCTCCTATAATTCACCCCTCCACTTT. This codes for CASSSTDRSPSYNSPLHF.

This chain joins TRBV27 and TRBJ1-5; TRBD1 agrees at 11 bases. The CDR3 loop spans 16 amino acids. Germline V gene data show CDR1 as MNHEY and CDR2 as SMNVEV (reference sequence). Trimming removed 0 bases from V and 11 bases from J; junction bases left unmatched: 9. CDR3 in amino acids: CASSLSGTGGPGSQHF. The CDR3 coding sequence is TGTGCCAGCAGTTTATCGGGGACAGGGGGTCCCGGCTCCCAGCATTTT.

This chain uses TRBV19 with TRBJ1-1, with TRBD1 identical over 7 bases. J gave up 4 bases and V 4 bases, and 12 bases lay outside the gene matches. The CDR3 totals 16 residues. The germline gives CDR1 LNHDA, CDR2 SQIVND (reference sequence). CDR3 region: CASSTKNRGGGTEAFF. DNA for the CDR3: TGTGCCAGTAGTACGAAAAACAGGGGAGGAGGCACTGAAGCTTTCTTT. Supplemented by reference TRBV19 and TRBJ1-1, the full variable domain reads DGGITQSPKYLFRKEGQNVTLSCEQNLNHDAMYWYRQDPGQGLRLIYYSQIVNDFQKGDIAEGYSVSREKKESFPLTVTSAQKNPTAFYLCASSTKNRGGGTEAFFGQGTRLTVV.

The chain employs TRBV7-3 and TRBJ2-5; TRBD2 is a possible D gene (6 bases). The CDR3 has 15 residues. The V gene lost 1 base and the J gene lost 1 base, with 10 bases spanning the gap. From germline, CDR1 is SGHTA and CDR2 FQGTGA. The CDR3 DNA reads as TGTGCCAGCAGCTTAATTGGGGGGAGCCAAGAGACCCAGTACTTC. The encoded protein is CASSLIGGSQETQYF.

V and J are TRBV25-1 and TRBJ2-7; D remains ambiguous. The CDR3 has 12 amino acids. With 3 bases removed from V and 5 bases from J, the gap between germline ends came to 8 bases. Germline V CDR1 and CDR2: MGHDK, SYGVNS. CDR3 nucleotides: TGTGCCAGCAGTGATGGTTTCAACGAGCAGTACTTC. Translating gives CASSDGFNEQYF.

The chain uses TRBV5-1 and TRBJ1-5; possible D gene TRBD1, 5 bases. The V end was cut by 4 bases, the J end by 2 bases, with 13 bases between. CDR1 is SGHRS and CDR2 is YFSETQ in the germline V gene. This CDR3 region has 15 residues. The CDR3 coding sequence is TGCGCCAGCAGCGAGGGAGAACAGGGCAATCAGCCCCAGCATTTT. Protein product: CASSEGEQGNQPQHF.

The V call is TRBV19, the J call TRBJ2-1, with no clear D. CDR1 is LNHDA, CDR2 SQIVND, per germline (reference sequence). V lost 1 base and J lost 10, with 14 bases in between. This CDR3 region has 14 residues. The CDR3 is CASSIVLSNGEQFF. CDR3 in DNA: TGTGCCAGTAGTATAGTGCTTAGTAACGGGGAGCAGTTCTTC.